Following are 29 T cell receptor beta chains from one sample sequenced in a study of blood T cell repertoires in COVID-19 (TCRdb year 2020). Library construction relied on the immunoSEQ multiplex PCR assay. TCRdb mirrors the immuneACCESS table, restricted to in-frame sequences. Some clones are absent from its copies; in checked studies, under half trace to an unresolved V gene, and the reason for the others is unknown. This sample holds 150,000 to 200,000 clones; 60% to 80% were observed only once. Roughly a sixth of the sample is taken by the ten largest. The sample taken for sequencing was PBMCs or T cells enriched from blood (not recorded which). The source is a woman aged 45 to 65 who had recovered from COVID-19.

CDR3 in amino acids: CASRAGQGGNQPQHF. The CDR3 nucleotides read TGTGCCAGCAGAGCAGGGCAGGGCGGCAATCAGCCCCAGCATTTT. The chain joins TRBV6-5 to TRBJ1-5; a weak D match, TRBD1 (5 bases). This CDR3 spans 15 amino acids. The germline gives CDR1 MNHEY, CDR2 SVGAGI. The V end was cut by 6 bases, the J end by 2 bases, with 14 bases between.

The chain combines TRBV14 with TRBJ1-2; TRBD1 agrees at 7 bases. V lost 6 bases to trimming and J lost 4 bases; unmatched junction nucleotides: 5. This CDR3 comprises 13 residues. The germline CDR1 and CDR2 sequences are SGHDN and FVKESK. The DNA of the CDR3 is TGTGCCAGCAGTCCGGGACAGTCCTATGGCTACACCTTC. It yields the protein CASSPGQSYGYTF. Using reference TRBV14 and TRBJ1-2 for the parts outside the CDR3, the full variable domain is EAGVTQFPSHSVIEKGQTVTLRCDPISGHDNLYWYRRVMGKEIKFLLHFVKESKQDESGMPNNRFLAERTGGTYSTLKVQPAELEDSGVYFCASSPGQSYGYTFGSGTRLTVV.

The CDR3 sequence: CASSHTKGGTELNEQFF. The DNA of the CDR3 is TGCGCCAGCAGCCACACCAAGGGCGGGACAGAACTCAATGAGCAGTTCTTC. The chain links TRBV5-1 to TRBJ2-1; TRBD1 is a possible D gene (7 bases). The CDR3 contains 17 residues. The V end lost 4 bases, the J end lost 6 bases, and 23 bases lay between the germline ends. CDR1 is SGHRS, CDR2 YFSETQ, per germline.

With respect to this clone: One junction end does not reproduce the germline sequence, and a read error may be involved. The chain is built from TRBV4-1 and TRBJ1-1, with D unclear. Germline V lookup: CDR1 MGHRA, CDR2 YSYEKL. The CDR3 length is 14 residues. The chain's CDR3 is CASSQGPFSTGSGF. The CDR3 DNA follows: TGCGCCAGCAGCCAAGGACCATTCTCCACTGGCAGCGGCTTT.

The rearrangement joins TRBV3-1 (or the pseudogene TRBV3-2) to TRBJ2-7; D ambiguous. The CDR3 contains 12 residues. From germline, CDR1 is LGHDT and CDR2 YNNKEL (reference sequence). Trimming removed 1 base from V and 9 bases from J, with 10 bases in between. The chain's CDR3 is CASSQAEQVQYF. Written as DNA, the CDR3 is TGTGCCAGCAGCCAAGCTGAGCAGGTGCAGTACTTC.

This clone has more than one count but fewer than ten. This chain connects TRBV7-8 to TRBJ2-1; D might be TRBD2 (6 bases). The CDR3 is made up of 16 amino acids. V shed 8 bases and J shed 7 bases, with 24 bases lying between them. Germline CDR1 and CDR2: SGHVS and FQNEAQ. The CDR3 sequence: CASAFPWGEPGNEQFF. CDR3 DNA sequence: TGTGCCAGCGCTTTCCCTTGGGGGGAGCCGGGGAATGAGCAGTTCTTC.

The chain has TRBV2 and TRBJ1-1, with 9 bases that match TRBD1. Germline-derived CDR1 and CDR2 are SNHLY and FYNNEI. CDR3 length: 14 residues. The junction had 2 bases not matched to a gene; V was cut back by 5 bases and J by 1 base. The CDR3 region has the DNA TGTGCCAGCAGTCCGGGACAGGGGAACACTGAAGCTTTCTTT. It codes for CASSPGQGNTEAFF.

CDR3 bases: TGCAGCGTACGCGGGCACCAGGGGTTTGCAGATACGCAGTATTTT. It specifies CSVRGHQGFADTQYF. This chain connects TRBV29-1 to TRBJ2-3; perhaps TRBD1 as D (6 bases). The V gene lost 6 bases and the J gene lost 4 bases, with 20 bases spanning the gap. Germline V gene lookup returns CDR1 SQVTM and CDR2 ANQGSEA. The CDR3 is 15 amino acids.

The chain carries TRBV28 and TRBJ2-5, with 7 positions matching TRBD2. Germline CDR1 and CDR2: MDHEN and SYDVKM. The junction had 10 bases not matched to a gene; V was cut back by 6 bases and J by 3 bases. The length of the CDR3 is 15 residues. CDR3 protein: CASRGWGAGEETQYF. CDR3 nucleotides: TGTGCCAGCAGGGGGTGGGGCGCGGGAGAAGAGACCCAGTACTTC.

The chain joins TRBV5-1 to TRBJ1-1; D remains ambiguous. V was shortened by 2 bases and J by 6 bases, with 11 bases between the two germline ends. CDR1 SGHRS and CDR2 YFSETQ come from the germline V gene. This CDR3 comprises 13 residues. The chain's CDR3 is CASSFSPRAEAFF. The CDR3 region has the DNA TGCGCCAGCAGCTTCTCGCCACGGGCTGAAGCTTTCTTT.

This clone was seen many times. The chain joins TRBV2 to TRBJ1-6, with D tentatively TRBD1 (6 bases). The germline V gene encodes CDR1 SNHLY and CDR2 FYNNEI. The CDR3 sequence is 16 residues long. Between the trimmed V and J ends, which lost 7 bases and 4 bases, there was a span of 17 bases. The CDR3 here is CASIRTASGYNSPLHF. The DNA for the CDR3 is TGTGCCAGCATTAGGACAGCCTCGGGGTATAATTCACCCCTCCACTTT.

The chain's CDR3 is CASSPPLGTSGSHEQFF. The CDR3 nucleotides are TGTGCCAGCTCACCCCCCTTAGGGACTAGCGGGAGCCATGAGCAGTTCTTC. V gene TRBV18 combines with J gene TRBJ2-1; 14 bases agree with TRBD2. Per the germline V gene, CDR1 is KGHSH and CDR2 is LQKENI. With 3 bases clipped from V and 8 bases from J, the junction kept 9 bases outside the gene matches. CDR3 length: 17 amino acids.

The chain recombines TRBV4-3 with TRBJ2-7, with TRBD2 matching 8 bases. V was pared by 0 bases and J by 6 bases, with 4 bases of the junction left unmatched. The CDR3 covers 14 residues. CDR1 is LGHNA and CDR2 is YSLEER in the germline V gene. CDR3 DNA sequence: TGCGCCAGCAGCCAAGATCAACTAGCGGTCGAGCAGTACTTC. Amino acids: CASSQDQLAVEQYF.

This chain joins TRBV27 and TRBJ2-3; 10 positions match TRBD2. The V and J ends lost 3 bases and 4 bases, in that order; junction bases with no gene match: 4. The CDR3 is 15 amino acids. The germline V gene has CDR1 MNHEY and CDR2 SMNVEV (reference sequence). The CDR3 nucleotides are TGTGCCAGCAGTTTCTGGCTAGCGGGAGCAGATACGCAGTATTTT. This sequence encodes CASSFWLAGADTQYF.

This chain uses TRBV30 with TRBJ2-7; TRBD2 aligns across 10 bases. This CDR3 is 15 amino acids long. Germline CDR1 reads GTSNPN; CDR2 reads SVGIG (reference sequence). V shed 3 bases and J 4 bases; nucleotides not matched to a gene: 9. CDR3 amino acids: CAWSRVAGGSYEQYF. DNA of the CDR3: TGTGCCTGGAGCAGAGTAGCGGGAGGTAGTTACGAGCAGTACTTC.

The CDR3 DNA follows: TGTGCCAGCAGCTTAGATCTTACGTTAGCTAACTATGGCTACACCTTC. Translated: CASSLDLTLANYGYTF. The chain uses TRBV11-2 and TRBJ1-2; no clear D. This CDR3 is built from 16 residues. Looked up from germline, CDR1 is SGHAT and CDR2 is FQNNGV. The germline V and J ends were trimmed by 0 bases and 0 bases, with 11 bases remaining between them.

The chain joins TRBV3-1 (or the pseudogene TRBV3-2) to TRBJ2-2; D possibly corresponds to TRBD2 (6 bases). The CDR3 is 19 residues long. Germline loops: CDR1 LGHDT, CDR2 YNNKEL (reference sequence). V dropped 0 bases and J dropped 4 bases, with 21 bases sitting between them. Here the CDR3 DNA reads TGTGCCAGCAGCCAAGATGCGGGTAGCGGAAGAAGGCCCACCGGGGAGCTGTTTTTT. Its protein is CASSQDAGSGRRPTGELFF.

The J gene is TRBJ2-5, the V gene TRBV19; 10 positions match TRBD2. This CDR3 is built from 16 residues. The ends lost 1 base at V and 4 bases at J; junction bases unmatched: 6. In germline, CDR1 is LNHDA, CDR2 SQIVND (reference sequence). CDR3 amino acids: CASSIGASGRGETQYF. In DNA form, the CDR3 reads TGTGCCAGTAGTATAGGGGCTAGCGGGAGAGGAGAGACCCAGTACTTC.

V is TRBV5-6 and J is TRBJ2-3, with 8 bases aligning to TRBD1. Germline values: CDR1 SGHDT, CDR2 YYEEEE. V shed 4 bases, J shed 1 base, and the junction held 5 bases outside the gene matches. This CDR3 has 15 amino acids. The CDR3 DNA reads TGTGCCAGCAGCCGCCCGGGACAGGGCACAGATACGCAGTATTTT. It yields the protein CASSRPGQGTDTQYF.

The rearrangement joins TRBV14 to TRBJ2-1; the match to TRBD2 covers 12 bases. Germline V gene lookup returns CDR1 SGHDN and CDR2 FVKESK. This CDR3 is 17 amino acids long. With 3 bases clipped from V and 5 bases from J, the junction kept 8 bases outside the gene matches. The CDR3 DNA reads TGTGCCAGCAGCCACGCCAGACTAGCGGGAGCACACAATGAGCAGTTCTTC. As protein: CASSHARLAGAHNEQFF.

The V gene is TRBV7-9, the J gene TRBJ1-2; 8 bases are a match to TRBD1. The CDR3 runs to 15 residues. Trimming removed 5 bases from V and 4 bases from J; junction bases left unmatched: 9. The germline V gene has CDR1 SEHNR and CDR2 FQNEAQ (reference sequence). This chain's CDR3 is CASSVGQATLYGYTF. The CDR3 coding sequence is TGTGCCAGCAGCGTGGGACAGGCCACTCTCTATGGCTACACCTTC. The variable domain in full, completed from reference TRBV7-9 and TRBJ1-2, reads DTGVSQNPRHKITKRGQNVTFRCDPISEHNRLYWYRQTLGQGPEFLTYFQNEAQLEKSRLLSDRFSAERPKGSFSTLEIQRTEQGDSAMYLCASSVGQATLYGYTFGSGTRLTVV.

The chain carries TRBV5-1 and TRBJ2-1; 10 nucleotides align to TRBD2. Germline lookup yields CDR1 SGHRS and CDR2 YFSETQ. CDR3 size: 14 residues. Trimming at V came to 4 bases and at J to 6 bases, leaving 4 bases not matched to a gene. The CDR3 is CASSVGLASNEQFF. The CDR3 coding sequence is TGCGCCAGCAGCGTGGGACTAGCGAGCAATGAGCAGTTCTTC.

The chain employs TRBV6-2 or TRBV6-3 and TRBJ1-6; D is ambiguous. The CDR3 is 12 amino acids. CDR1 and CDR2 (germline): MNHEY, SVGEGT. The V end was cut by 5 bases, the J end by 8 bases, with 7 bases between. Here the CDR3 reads CASSPSYSPLHF. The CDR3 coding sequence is TGTGCCAGCAGTCCGAGCTATTCACCCCTCCACTTT.

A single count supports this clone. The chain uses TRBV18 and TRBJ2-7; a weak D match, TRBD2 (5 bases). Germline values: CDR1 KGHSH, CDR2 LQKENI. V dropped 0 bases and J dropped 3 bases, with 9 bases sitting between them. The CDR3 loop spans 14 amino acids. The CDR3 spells CASSPPGELYEQYF. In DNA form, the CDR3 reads TGTGCCAGCTCACCACCCGGGGAGCTCTACGAGCAGTACTTC. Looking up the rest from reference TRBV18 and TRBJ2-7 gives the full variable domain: NAGVMQNPRHLVRRRGQEARLRCSPMKGHSHVYWYRQLPEEGLKFMVYLQKENIIDESGMPKERFSAEFPKEGPSILRIQQVVRGDSAAYFCASSPPGELYEQYFGPGTRLTVT.

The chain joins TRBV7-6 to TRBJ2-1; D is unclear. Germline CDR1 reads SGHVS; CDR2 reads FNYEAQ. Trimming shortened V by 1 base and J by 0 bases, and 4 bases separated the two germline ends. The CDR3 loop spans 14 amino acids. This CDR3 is CASSLDSSYNEQFF. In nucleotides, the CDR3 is TGTGCCAGCAGCTTAGACAGCTCCTACAATGAGCAGTTCTTC.

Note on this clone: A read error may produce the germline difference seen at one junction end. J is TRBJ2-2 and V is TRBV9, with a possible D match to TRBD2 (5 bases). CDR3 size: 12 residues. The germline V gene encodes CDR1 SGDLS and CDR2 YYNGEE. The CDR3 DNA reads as TGTGCCAGCAGCGTAGTTCCCGGGGAGCCGTTTTTT. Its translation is CASSVVPGEPFF.

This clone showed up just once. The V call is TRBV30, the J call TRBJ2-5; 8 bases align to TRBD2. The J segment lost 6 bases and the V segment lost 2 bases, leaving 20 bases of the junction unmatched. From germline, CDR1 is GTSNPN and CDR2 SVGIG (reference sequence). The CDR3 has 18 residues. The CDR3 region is CAWSIVSYLQREWKTQYF. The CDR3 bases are TGTGCCTGGAGTATTGTTTCTTATTTACAGCGGGAGTGGAAGACCCAGTACTTC.

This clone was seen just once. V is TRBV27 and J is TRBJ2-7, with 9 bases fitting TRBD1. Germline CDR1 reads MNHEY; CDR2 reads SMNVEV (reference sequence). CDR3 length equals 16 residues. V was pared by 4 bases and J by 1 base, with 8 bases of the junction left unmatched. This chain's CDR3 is CASSSPGQGSSYEQYF. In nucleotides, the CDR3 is TGTGCCAGCAGTTCTCCAGGACAGGGGTCATCCTACGAGCAGTACTTC.

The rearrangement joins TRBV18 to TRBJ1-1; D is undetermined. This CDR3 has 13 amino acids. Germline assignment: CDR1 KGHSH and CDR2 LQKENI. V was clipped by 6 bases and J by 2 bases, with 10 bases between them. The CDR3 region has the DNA TGTGCCAGCTCCCGAACAGAAAACACTGAAGCTTTCTTT. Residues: CASSRTENTEAFF.